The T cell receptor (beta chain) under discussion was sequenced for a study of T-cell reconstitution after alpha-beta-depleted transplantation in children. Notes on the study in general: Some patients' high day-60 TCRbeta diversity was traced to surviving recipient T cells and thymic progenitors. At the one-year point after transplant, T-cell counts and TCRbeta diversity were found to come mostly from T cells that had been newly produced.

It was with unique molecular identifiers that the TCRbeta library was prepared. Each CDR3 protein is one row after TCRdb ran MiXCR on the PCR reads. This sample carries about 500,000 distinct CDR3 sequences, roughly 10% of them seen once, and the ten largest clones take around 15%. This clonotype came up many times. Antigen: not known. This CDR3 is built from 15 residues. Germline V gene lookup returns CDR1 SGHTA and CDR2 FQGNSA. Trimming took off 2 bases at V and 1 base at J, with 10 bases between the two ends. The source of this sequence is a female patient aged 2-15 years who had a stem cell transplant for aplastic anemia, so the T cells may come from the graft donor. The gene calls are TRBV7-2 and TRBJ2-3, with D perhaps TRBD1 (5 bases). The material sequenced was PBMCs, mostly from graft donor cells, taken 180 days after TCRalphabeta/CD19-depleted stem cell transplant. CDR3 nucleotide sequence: TGTGCCAGCAGCTTACGTGACAGAGGCACAGATACGCAGTATTTT. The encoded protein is CASSLRDRGTDTQYF.